Sequencing of this T cell receptor beta chain was carried out in a study of beta chain features in type 1 diabetes. Germline loops: CDR1 SGHTA, CDR2 FQGNSA. Unmatched junction bases numbered 7, after V lost 4 bases and J lost 5 bases. The CDR3 consists of 15 residues. The isolated RNA, all of it, was reverse transcribed, so expressed TCRB transcripts were what got sequenced. Using immunoSEQ multiplex PCR, the repertoire was profiled, and TCRdb retains in-frame clones only, with some absent. Altogether around 430,000 clones are present, roughly 30% being singletons, with the ten largest covering around 0.065%.

The receptor was isolated from a man younger than 35 in good health. The sequencing input was naive CD4+ T cells from blood. The rearrangement joins TRBV7-2 to TRBJ2-3; TRBD2 matches 9 bases. The CDR3 loop is CASSWRGRAEDTQYF. CDR3 in DNA: TGTGCCAGCAGCTGGCGCGGGAGGGCCGAAGATACGCAGTATTTT.